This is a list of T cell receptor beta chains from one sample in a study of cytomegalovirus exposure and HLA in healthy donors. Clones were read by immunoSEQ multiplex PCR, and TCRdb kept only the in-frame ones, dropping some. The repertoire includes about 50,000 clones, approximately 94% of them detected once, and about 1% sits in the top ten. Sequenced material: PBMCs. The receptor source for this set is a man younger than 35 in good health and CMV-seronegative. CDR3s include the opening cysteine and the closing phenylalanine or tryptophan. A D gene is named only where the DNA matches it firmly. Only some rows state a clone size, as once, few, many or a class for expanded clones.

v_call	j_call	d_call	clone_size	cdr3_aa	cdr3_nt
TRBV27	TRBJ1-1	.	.	CASRTGNTEAFF	TGTGCCAGCAGGACAGGGAACACTGAAGCTTTCTTT
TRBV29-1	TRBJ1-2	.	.	CSVEMLGYGYTF	TGCAGCGTGGAGATGCTGGGCTATGGCTACACCTTC
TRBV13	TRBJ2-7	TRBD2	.	CASSPRGLAGGTYEQYF	TGTGCCAGCAGCCCCCGGGGACTAGCGGGAGGTACCTACGAGCAGTACTTC
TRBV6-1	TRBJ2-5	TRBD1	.	CASSVTGTETQYF	TGTGCCAGCAGTGTGACAGGGACAGAGACCCAGTACTTC
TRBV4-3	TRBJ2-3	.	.	CASSLTLGGRRTDTQYF	TGCGCCAGCAGCCTTACACTGGGGGGGCGCCGGACAGATACGCAGTATTTT
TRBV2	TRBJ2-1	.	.	CASSDITGINEQFF	TGTGCCAGCAGTGATATAACAGGGATCAATGAGCAGTTCTTC
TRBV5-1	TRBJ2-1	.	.	CASSLARLENEQFF	TGCGCCAGCAGCTTGGCTCGATTAGAAAATGAGCAGTTCTTC
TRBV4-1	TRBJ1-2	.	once	CASSQEVGEPHGYTF	TGCGCCAGCAGCCAAGAAGTGGGCGAACCCCATGGCTACACCTTC
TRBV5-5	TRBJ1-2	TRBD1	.	CASSFNRGGYTF	TGTGCCAGCAGCTTTAACAGGGGTGGCTACACCTTC
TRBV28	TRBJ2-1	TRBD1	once	CASRDRSYNEQFF	TGTGCCAGTCGGGACAGGAGTTACAATGAGCAGTTCTTC
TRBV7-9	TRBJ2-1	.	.	CASSPINLRETNNEQFF	TGTGCCAGCAGCCCGATAAACCTCCGGGAGACTAACAATGAGCAGTTCTTC
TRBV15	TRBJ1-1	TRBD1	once	CATSRDLAGQGVWTEAFF	TGTGCCACCAGCAGAGATCTCGCCGGACAGGGGGTGTGGACTGAAGCTTTCTTT
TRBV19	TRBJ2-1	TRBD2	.	CASSILAGSSNEQFF	TGTGCCAGTAGTATACTAGCGGGCTCCTCCAATGAGCAGTTCTTC
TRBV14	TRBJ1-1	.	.	CASSHRGLNTEAFF	TGTGCCAGCAGCCACAGGGGCCTGAACACTGAAGCTTTCTTT
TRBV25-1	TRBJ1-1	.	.	CASSDPQEDYTEAFF	TGTGCCAGCAGTGATCCCCAGGAGGATTACACTGAAGCTTTCTTT
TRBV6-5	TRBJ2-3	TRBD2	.	CASSQWTSGKDTQYF	TGTGCCAGCAGTCAATGGACTAGCGGGAAGGATACGCAGTATTTT
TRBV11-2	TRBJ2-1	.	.	CASSPLRGGYNEQFF	TGTGCCAGCAGCCCCCTCCGGGGAGGATACAATGAGCAGTTCTTC
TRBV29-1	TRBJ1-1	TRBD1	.	CSVVQGVSTEAFF	TGCAGCGTGGTACAGGGGGTCTCCACTGAAGCTTTCTTT
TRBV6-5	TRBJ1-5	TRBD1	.	CASRGDRQNQPQHF	TGTGCCAGCAGGGGGGACAGACAGAATCAGCCCCAGCATTTT
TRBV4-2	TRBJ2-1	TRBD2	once	CASSLTSPGLAGEYNEQFF	TGTGCCAGCAGCCTCACCAGTCCAGGACTAGCGGGAGAGTACAATGAGCAGTTCTTC
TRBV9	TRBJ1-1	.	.	CASSVGRASMNTEAFF	TGTGCCAGCAGCGTAGGCAGGGCTTCCATGAACACTGAAGCTTTCTTT
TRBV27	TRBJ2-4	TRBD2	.	CASSPRLAGGLAKNIQYF	TGTGCCAGCAGTCCGCGACTAGCGGGGGGGCTAGCCAAAAACATTCAGTACTTC
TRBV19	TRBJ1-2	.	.	CASSQLAGSYGYTF	TGTGCCAGTTCCCAACTAGCGGGGTCCTATGGCTACACCTTC
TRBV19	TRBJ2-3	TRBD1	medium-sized	CASRQRDRISTDTQYF	TGTGCCAGTAGGCAACGGGACAGAATTAGCACAGATACGCAGTATTTT
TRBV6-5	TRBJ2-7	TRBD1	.	CASSYLRDRAYEQYF	TGTGCCAGCAGTTATCTCAGGGACAGGGCCTACGAGCAGTACTTC
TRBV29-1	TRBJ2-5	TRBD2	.	CSVVAGEETQYF	TGCAGCGTTGTGGCGGGAGAGGAGACCCAGTACTTC
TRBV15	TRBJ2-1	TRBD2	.	CATSRELSGASYNEQFF	TGTGCCACCAGCAGAGAACTCAGCGGGGCGTCCTACAATGAGCAGTTCTTC
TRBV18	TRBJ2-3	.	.	CASSPVVLGSTDTQYF	TGTGCCAGCTCCCCCGTAGTCCTAGGAAGCACAGATACGCAGTATTTT
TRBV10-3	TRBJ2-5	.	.	CASRQTGQETQYF	TGTGCCTCCCGCCAGACAGGCCAAGAGACCCAGTACTTC
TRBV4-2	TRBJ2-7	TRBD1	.	CASSRGTDQAYEQYF	TGTGCCAGCAGCCGTGGGACAGATCAAGCCTACGAGCAGTACTTC
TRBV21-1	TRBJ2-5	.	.	CASSKEDRTQETQYF	TGTGCCAGCAGCAAAGAGGACAGGACCCAAGAGACCCAGTACTTC
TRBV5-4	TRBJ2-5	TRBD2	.	CASRRGVDSGQETQYF	TGTGCCAGCAGACGGGGGGTGGATAGCGGACAAGAGACCCAGTACTTC
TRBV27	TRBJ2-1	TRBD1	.	CASRGTVNNEQFF	TGTGCCAGCAGGGGGACAGTCAACAATGAGCAGTTCTTC
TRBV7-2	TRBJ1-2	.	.	CASSLGPGFLYGYTF	TGTGCCAGCAGCTTAGGCCCCGGGTTCCTCTATGGCTACACCTTC